This record concerns one TCR beta chain sequence. As yet, its antigen is unknown. This sample was included in a study of CD4 T cell repertoires in COVID-19. CDR1 and CDR2 from the germline V gene are SGHRS and YFSETQ. The CDR3 runs 17 residues. Trimming took off 0 bases at V and 0 bases at J, with 12 bases between the two ends. Study-level points and caveats: Some SARS-CoV-2 clonotypes, between about 6 and 28%, recurred in SARS-CoV and/or HKU1 cultures.

The assay was immunoSEQ multiplex PCR, and TCRdb's table has in-frame clones only and misses some. The data contain over 75,000 clones, roughly four fifths of them singletons. The sample in question was CD4+ T cells from peripheral blood, obtained after recovery from COVID-19. This TCR derives from a human donor who had COVID-19. The genes are TRBV5-1 and TRBJ1-4; no clear D gene. Here the CDR3 reads CASSLEGSPATNEKLFF. CDR3 bases: TGCGCCAGCAGCTTGGAAGGCAGCCCCGCAACTAATGAAAAACTGTTTTTT. Variable domain in full (rest from reference TRBV5-1 and TRBJ1-4): KAGVTQTPRYLIKTRGQQVTLSCSPISGHRSVSWYQQTPGQGLQFLFEYFSETQRNKGNFPGRFSGRQFSNSRSEMNVSTLELGDSALYLCASSLEGSPATNEKLFFGSGTQLSVL.